The rows below give T cell receptor beta chains drawn from one sample of a study of post-analysis software for immune sequencing data. TCRdb called the PCR reads again in MiXCR, with one record for every CDR3 protein. The data show about 820,000 distinct CDR3 sequences, with roughly half seen just once and approximately 4.5% held by the top ten. Sequenced input: blood. Every receptor here comes from a girl aged 10-17 years with multiple sclerosis. The CDR3 runs from the conserved cysteine through the conserved F or W. Fields, in order: CDR3 DNA, CDR3 protein, V gene, D gene, clone size, J gene, CDR3 length. A D gene is named only where the DNA matches it firmly. The listing skips clone size in some rows; elsewhere it reads once, few, many or a size class.

CDR3nt: TGTGCCAGCAGCGAGGGGGATACGCAGTATTTT
CDR3aa: CASSEGDTQYF
v_gene: TRBV2
d_gene: NA
abundance: many
j_gene: TRBJ2-3
len: 11

CDR3nt: TGTGCCAGCAGCTTGCTTAGCGGGAGCGGGTCTGAGCAGTACTTC
CDR3aa: CASSLLSGSGSEQYF
v_gene: TRBV7-3
d_gene: TRBD2
abundance: NA
j_gene: TRBJ2-4
len: 15

CDR3nt: TGCAGTGCTTCGACAGGGGGGGAGACCCAGTACTTC
CDR3aa: CSASTGGETQYF
v_gene: TRBV20-1
d_gene: TRBD1
abundance: NA
j_gene: TRBJ2-5
len: 12

CDR3nt: TGCGCCAGCAGCTTGGCCATTTCTTCGTACGAGCAGTACTTC
CDR3aa: CASSLAISSYEQYF
v_gene: TRBV5-1
d_gene: NA
abundance: NA
j_gene: TRBJ2-7
len: 14

CDR3nt: TGTGCCAGCAGTCAAGCCCAGCGGAGCTCCTACAATGAGCAGTTCTTC
CDR3aa: CASSQAQRSSYNEQFF
v_gene: TRBV12-3/TRBV12-4
d_gene: NA
abundance: few
j_gene: TRBJ2-1
len: 16

CDR3nt: TGTGCCAGCAGTTCCAGACTAGGGAACACCGGGGAGCTGTTTTTT
CDR3aa: CASSSRLGNTGELFF
v_gene: TRBV12-3/TRBV12-4
d_gene: NA
abundance: NA
j_gene: TRBJ2-2
len: 15

CDR3nt: TGCAGCGTTGGGCCTAGCGGGAGTAGGGACGAGCAGTACTTC
CDR3aa: CSVGPSGSRDEQYF
v_gene: TRBV29-1
d_gene: TRBD2
abundance: few
j_gene: TRBJ2-7
len: 14

CDR3nt: TGCGCCAGCAGCTTGGCGGCGACGAGACCCAACTCTGGGGCCAACGTCCTGACTTTC
CDR3aa: CASSLAATRPNSGANVLTF
v_gene: TRBV5-1
d_gene: NA
abundance: NA
j_gene: TRBJ2-6
len: 19

CDR3nt: TGCAGTGCTGGGCGATGGCGGGAGGGCAAGTACAATGAGCAGTTCTTC
CDR3aa: CSAGRWREGKYNEQFF
v_gene: TRBV20-1
d_gene: TRBD2
abundance: NA
j_gene: TRBJ2-1
len: 16

CDR3nt: TGCAGCGTTGAAAGAGGGTGGGGAGGGGAGCAGTTCTTC
CDR3aa: CSVERGWGGEQFF
v_gene: TRBV29-1
d_gene: TRBD2
abundance: once
j_gene: TRBJ2-1
len: 13

CDR3nt: TGTGCCAGCAGTTCTCGGCGGGATGAGCAGTTCTTC
CDR3aa: CASSSRRDEQFF
v_gene: TRBV12-3/TRBV12-4
d_gene: NA
abundance: few
j_gene: TRBJ2-1
len: 12

CDR3nt: TGTGCCAGCAGCCAGACGGACGAGCAGTACTTC
CDR3aa: CASSQTDEQYF
v_gene: TRBV3-1
d_gene: NA
abundance: few
j_gene: TRBJ2-7
len: 11

CDR3nt: TGTGCCAGCAGCCAAGCTGCGAAGCTATTTGGGAACGAGCAGTACTTC
CDR3aa: CASSQAAKLFGNEQYF
v_gene: TRBV14
d_gene: NA
abundance: NA
j_gene: TRBJ2-7
len: 16

CDR3nt: TGCAGTGCTAGAGATCTGTCAGGGGATCAGCCCCAGCATTTT
CDR3aa: CSARDLSGDQPQHF
v_gene: TRBV20-1
d_gene: NA
abundance: few
j_gene: TRBJ1-5
len: 14

CDR3nt: TGCAGTGCTAGAGAGCTAGCGGGGGCCAATGAGCAGTTCTTC
CDR3aa: CSARELAGANEQFF
v_gene: TRBV20-1
d_gene: TRBD2
abundance: few
j_gene: TRBJ2-1
len: 14

CDR3nt: TGTGCCAGCAGCGTAGTAACCGGAGCTAGCACAGATACGCAGTATTTT
CDR3aa: CASSVVTGASTDTQYF
v_gene: TRBV9
d_gene: NA
abundance: few
j_gene: TRBJ2-3
len: 16

CDR3nt: TGCAGCGTTGAGGTCCAGAGAGGAGGCGGCTACACCTTC
CDR3aa: CSVEVQRGGGYTF
v_gene: TRBV29-1
d_gene: NA
abundance: few
j_gene: TRBJ1-2
len: 13

CDR3nt: TGTGCCAGCAGTTCCAGGGGTGAAGAGACCCAGTACTTC
CDR3aa: CASSSRGEETQYF
v_gene: TRBV27
d_gene: NA
abundance: few
j_gene: TRBJ2-5
len: 13

CDR3nt: TGTGCCAGTAGTACTAGCGTCTCCTACGAGCAGTACTTC
CDR3aa: CASSTSVSYEQYF
v_gene: TRBV19
d_gene: NA
abundance: few
j_gene: TRBJ2-7
len: 13

CDR3nt: TGTGCCACCAGCAGAGATAATAAGGTTCTGGGGGCCAAAAGCATTCAGTACTTC
CDR3aa: CATSRDNKVLGAKSIQYF
v_gene: TRBV15
d_gene: NA
abundance: few
j_gene: TRBJ2-4
len: 18

CDR3nt: TGCAGCGTAAGTAAGGCGTACAATGAGCAGTTCTTC
CDR3aa: CSVSKAYNEQFF
v_gene: TRBV29-1
d_gene: NA
abundance: NA
j_gene: TRBJ2-1
len: 12

CDR3nt: TGTGCCAGCAGCTCTCTTAGCGGAGCGGGTGCTGGGACCCAGTACTTC
CDR3aa: CASSSLSGAGAGTQYF
v_gene: TRBV7-3
d_gene: NA
abundance: NA
j_gene: TRBJ2-5
len: 16

CDR3nt: TGCGCCAGCAGCTTGGCGGGAGGGCTGAGCGAGCAGTACTTC
CDR3aa: CASSLAGGLSEQYF
v_gene: TRBV5-1
d_gene: TRBD2
abundance: few
j_gene: TRBJ2-7
len: 14

CDR3nt: TGCAGCGTTGATGGTACTAGCGGGAATCCAGATACGCAGTATTTT
CDR3aa: CSVDGTSGNPDTQYF
v_gene: TRBV29-1
d_gene: TRBD2
abundance: NA
j_gene: TRBJ2-3
len: 15

CDR3nt: TGTGCCACCAGCAGAGATGGGATAGCGGGAGGGGGCTACAATGAGCAGTTCTTC
CDR3aa: CATSRDGIAGGGYNEQFF
v_gene: TRBV15
d_gene: TRBD2
abundance: few
j_gene: TRBJ2-1
len: 18

CDR3nt: TGCAGTGCTAGAACCCTAGGGAACTATGGCTACACCTTC
CDR3aa: CSARTLGNYGYTF
v_gene: TRBV20-1
d_gene: NA
abundance: NA
j_gene: TRBJ1-2
len: 13

CDR3nt: TGTGCCAGCAGTCCTGGACAGGAAAACATTCAGTACTTC
CDR3aa: CASSPGQENIQYF
v_gene: TRBV5-1
d_gene: TRBD1
abundance: few
j_gene: TRBJ2-4
len: 13

CDR3nt: TGTGCCAGCAGCCGGGGCCGCAATCAGCCCCAGCATTTT
CDR3aa: CASSRGRNQPQHF
v_gene: TRBV7-8
d_gene: NA
abundance: few
j_gene: TRBJ1-5
len: 13

CDR3nt: TGTGCCAGCAGTTTGCTAGGGGGCACCGGGGAGCTGTTTTTT
CDR3aa: CASSLLGGTGELFF
v_gene: TRBV12-3/TRBV12-4
d_gene: NA
abundance: few
j_gene: TRBJ2-2
len: 14

CDR3nt: TGCAGTGCTAGCGCAGGGGACAGACAAGAGACCCAGTACTTC
CDR3aa: CSASAGDRQETQYF
v_gene: TRBV20-1
d_gene: TRBD1
abundance: NA
j_gene: TRBJ2-5
len: 14

CDR3nt: TGTGCCACCGGGTGGACAGACTATTCCTACGAGCAGTACTTC
CDR3aa: CATGWTDYSYEQYF
v_gene: TRBV10-3
d_gene: NA
abundance: NA
j_gene: TRBJ2-7
len: 14

CDR3nt: TGTGCCAGCAGCCAATTCGGACAGGGGGCTTCGAGGGAGCAGTACTTC
CDR3aa: CASSQFGQGASREQYF
v_gene: TRBV14
d_gene: TRBD1
abundance: NA
j_gene: TRBJ2-7
len: 16

CDR3nt: TGCAGTGCTAGAGATCCTGGGCTACAGTACAATGAGCAGTTCTTC
CDR3aa: CSARDPGLQYNEQFF
v_gene: TRBV20-1
d_gene: NA
abundance: once
j_gene: TRBJ2-1
len: 15

CDR3nt: TGTGCCGGCAGTTACTTAGCAACAGGGGGCATCGGAAATGAGCAGTTCTTC
CDR3aa: CAGSYLATGGIGNEQFF
v_gene: TRBV6-5
d_gene: TRBD1
abundance: NA
j_gene: TRBJ2-1
len: 17

CDR3nt: TGTGCCAGCAGTCCGCGGGCCTCAGACACTGAAGCTTTCTTT
CDR3aa: CASSPRASDTEAFF
v_gene: TRBV12-3/TRBV12-4
d_gene: NA
abundance: once
j_gene: TRBJ1-1
len: 14

CDR3nt: TGTGCCAGCAGTGCAGGGGTCCCCTACGAGCAGTACTTC
CDR3aa: CASSAGVPYEQYF
v_gene: TRBV25-1
d_gene: NA
abundance: NA
j_gene: TRBJ2-7
len: 13

CDR3nt: TGTGCCAGCAGCGCCGACAGGGGTTTAGGTGAAAAACTGTTTTTT
CDR3aa: CASSADRGLGEKLFF
v_gene: TRBV9
d_gene: TRBD1
abundance: NA
j_gene: TRBJ1-4
len: 15

CDR3nt: TGTGCCAGCAGCTTAGGGGGACCCACCCCTCGCGAGCAGTACTTC
CDR3aa: CASSLGGPTPREQYF
v_gene: TRBV7-2
d_gene: NA
abundance: NA
j_gene: TRBJ2-7
len: 15

CDR3nt: TGTGCCAGCAGTTTAGGGGAGGGGAAAAATAATTCACCCCTCCACTTT
CDR3aa: CASSLGEGKNNSPLHF
v_gene: TRBV12-3/TRBV12-4
d_gene: NA
abundance: NA
j_gene: TRBJ1-6
len: 16

CDR3nt: TGTGCCAGCAGGCTCTCGACAGTTTACGAGCAGTACTTC
CDR3aa: CASRLSTVYEQYF
v_gene: TRBV6-2/TRBV6-3
d_gene: NA
abundance: NA
j_gene: TRBJ2-7
len: 13

CDR3nt: TGTGCCACCACTAACCGCTCTGGGGCCAACGTCCTGACTTTC
CDR3aa: CATTNRSGANVLTF
v_gene: TRBV15
d_gene: NA
abundance: NA
j_gene: TRBJ2-6
len: 14

CDR3nt: TGCAGCGTTCAGGTAATGAACACTGAAGCTTTCTTT
CDR3aa: CSVQVMNTEAFF
v_gene: TRBV29-1
d_gene: NA
abundance: NA
j_gene: TRBJ1-1
len: 12

CDR3nt: TGTGCCAGCAGTGGAGGACAGGGGGCCGCAGAGACCCAGTACTTC
CDR3aa: CASSGGQGAAETQYF
v_gene: TRBV2
d_gene: TRBD1
abundance: NA
j_gene: TRBJ2-5
len: 15

CDR3nt: TGTGCCAGCAGAGTTCTAGCGGGAGTCGAGCAGTACTTC
CDR3aa: CASRVLAGVEQYF
v_gene: TRBV6-5
d_gene: TRBD2
abundance: NA
j_gene: TRBJ2-7
len: 13

CDR3nt: TGCGCCAGCAGCTCGTTGGTACCGAATCTCGGCCTTGCACCCCTCCACTTT
CDR3aa: CASSSLVPNLGLAPLHF
v_gene: TRBV5-1
d_gene: NA
abundance: few
j_gene: TRBJ1-6
len: 17

CDR3nt: TGTGCCAGCCAGGGGACAGGCCGCTCGTATGGCTACACCTTC
CDR3aa: CASQGTGRSYGYTF
v_gene: TRBV6-1
d_gene: TRBD1
abundance: NA
j_gene: TRBJ1-2
len: 14

CDR3nt: TGCAGCGTTGACCACCGACCCGGGGATACGCAGTATTTT
CDR3aa: CSVDHRPGDTQYF
v_gene: TRBV29-1
d_gene: NA
abundance: many
j_gene: TRBJ2-3
len: 13

CDR3nt: TGCAGTGCTAGAGGACGGCTAGCGGGGGCCTACGAGCAGTACTTC
CDR3aa: CSARGRLAGAYEQYF
v_gene: TRBV20-1
d_gene: TRBD2
abundance: NA
j_gene: TRBJ2-7
len: 15

CDR3nt: TGTGCCAGCAGCGACCCGAGCGGGAGTATCGACGAGCAGTACTTC
CDR3aa: CASSDPSGSIDEQYF
v_gene: TRBV6-1
d_gene: TRBD2
abundance: NA
j_gene: TRBJ2-7
len: 15

CDR3nt: TGTGGACTCGGCCCGGTTAGCTCCTACAATGAGCAGTTCTTC
CDR3aa: CGLGPVSSYNEQFF
v_gene: TRBV7-8
d_gene: NA
abundance: NA
j_gene: TRBJ2-1
len: 14

CDR3nt: TGCAGTGCCCCCAACGGGGGGACCCAGTACTTC
CDR3aa: CSAPNGGTQYF
v_gene: TRBV20-1
d_gene: NA
abundance: NA
j_gene: TRBJ2-5
len: 11

CDR3nt: TGCAGTGCTATCAAGCGAGTCCGGGGAGATACGCAGTATTTT
CDR3aa: CSAIKRVRGDTQYF
v_gene: TRBV20-1
d_gene: NA
abundance: few
j_gene: TRBJ2-3
len: 14

CDR3nt: TGTGCCAGCAGTTACGGCAAGCTAGCGGGAGACTCTGGGGCCAACGTCCTGACTTTC
CDR3aa: CASSYGKLAGDSGANVLTF
v_gene: TRBV6-2/TRBV6-3
d_gene: TRBD2
abundance: few
j_gene: TRBJ2-6
len: 19

CDR3nt: TGTGCCAGCAGTATACAGGGTCACGAGCAGTACTTC
CDR3aa: CASSIQGHEQYF
v_gene: TRBV6-1
d_gene: NA
abundance: NA
j_gene: TRBJ2-7
len: 12